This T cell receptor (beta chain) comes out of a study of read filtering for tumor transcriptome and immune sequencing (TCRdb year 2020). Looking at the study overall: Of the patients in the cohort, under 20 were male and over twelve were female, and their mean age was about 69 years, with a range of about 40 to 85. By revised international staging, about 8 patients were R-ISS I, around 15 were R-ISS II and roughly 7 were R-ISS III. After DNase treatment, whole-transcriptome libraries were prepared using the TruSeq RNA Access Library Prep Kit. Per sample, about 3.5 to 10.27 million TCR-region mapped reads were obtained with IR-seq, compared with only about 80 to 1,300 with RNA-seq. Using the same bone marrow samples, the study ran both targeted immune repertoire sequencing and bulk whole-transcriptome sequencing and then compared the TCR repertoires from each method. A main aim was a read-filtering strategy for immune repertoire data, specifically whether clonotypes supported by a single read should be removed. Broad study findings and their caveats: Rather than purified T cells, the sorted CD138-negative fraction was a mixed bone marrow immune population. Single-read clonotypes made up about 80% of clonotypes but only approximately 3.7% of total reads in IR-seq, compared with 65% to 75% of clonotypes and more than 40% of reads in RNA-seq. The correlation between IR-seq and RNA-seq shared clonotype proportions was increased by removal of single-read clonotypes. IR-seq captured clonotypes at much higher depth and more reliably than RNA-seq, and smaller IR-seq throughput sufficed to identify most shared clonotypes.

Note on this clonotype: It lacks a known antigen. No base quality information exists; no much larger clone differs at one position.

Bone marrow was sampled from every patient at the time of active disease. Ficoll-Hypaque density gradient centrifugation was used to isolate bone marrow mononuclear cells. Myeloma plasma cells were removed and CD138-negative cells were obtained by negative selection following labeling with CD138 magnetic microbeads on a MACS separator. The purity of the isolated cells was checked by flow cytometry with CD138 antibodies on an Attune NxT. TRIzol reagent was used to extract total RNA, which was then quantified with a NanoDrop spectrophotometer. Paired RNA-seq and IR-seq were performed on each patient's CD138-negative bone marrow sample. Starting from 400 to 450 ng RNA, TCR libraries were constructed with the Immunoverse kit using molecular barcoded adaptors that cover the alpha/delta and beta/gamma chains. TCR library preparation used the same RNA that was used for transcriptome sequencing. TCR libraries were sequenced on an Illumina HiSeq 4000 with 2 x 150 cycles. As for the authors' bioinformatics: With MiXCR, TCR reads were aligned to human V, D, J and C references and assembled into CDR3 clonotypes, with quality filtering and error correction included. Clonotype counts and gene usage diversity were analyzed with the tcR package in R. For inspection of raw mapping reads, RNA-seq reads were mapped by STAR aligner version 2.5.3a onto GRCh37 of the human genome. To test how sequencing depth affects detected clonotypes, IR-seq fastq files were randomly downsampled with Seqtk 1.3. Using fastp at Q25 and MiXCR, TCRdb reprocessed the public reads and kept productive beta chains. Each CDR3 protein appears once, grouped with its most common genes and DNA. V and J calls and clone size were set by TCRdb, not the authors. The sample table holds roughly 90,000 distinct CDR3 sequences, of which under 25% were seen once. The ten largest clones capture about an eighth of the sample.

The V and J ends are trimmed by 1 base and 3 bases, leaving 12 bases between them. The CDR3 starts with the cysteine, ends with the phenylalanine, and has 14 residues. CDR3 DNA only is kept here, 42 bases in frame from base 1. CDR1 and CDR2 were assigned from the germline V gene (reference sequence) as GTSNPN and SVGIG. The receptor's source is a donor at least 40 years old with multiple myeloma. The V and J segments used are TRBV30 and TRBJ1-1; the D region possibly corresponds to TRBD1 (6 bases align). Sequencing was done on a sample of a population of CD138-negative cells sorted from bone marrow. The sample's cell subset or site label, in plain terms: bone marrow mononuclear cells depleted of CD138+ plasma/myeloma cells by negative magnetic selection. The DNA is TGTGCCTGGAGTGGGGCAGGGGTGGACACTGAAGCTTTCTTT. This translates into CAWSGAGVDTEAFF.